These 12 T cell receptor beta chains share one sample of origin, sequenced in a study of blood T cell repertoires in COVID-19. The assay was immunoSEQ multiplex PCR, and TCRdb's table has in-frame clones only and misses some. Of some 70,000 clones listed, 80% to 90% were seen once; the top ten hold 2.5% to 3%. Sequenced: peripheral blood. These receptors all come from a man aged 50 to 59 with acute or convalescent COVID-19.

This chain links TRBV12-3 or TRBV12-4 with TRBJ1-1, with TRBD1 matching 9 bases. The CDR3 runs to 12 residues. V gave up 5 bases and J gave up 10 bases; unmatched junction bases: 5. CDR3 bases: TGTGCCAGCAGTCTTTCGACAGGGGGAGCTTTCTTT. As protein: CASSLSTGGAFF.

This sequence joins TRBV5-4 and TRBJ2-1, with 10 bases fitting TRBD2. The CDR3 runs to 15 residues. V was clipped by 0 bases and J by 10 bases; unmatched bases: 7. The V gene's germline CDR1 is SGHNT and CDR2 YYREEE (reference sequence). The DNA for the CDR3 is TGTGCCAGCAGCTTGGGAGCGGGAGGGCCTTGGGAGCAGTTCTTC. This gives the protein CASSLGAGGPWEQFF.

On this clone itself: A read error may produce the germline difference seen at one junction end. J is TRBJ2-5 and V is TRBV7-2; TRBD2 matches 9 bases. The CDR3 contains 12 residues. The germline gives CDR1 SGHTA, CDR2 FQGNSA. CDR3 nucleotides: TGTGCCAGCAGCTCCCTCCCGAGCGGGAGGCACTTC. It yields the protein CASSSLPSGRHF.

This clone appeared a single time. V is TRBV7-8 and J is TRBJ1-5; tentative D call: TRBD1 (5 bases). Germline V gives CDR1 SGHVS, CDR2 FQNEAQ. The CDR3 is made up of 15 amino acids. The V end lost 3 bases, the J end lost 6 bases, and 15 bases lay between the germline ends. Here the CDR3 reads CASSFLSGNAQPQHF. Here the CDR3 DNA reads TGTGCCAGCAGCTTCCTTTCAGGGAACGCTCAGCCCCAGCATTTT.

The chain uses TRBV7-8 and TRBJ2-2; D unresolved. Trimming shortened V by 3 bases and J by 3 bases, and 2 bases separated the two germline ends. Looked up from germline, CDR1 is SGHVS and CDR2 is FQNEAQ. The CDR3 sequence is 12 residues long. The CDR3 DNA follows: TGTGCCAGCAGCTTCTACACCGGGGAGCTGTTTTTT. It yields the protein CASSFYTGELFF.

The genes are TRBV11-2 and TRBJ2-1; the D is unclear. V gave up 1 base and J gave up 2 bases, with 12 bases separating them. Germline V lookup: CDR1 SGHAT, CDR2 FQNNGV. This CDR3 is 16 amino acids long. CDR3 loop: CASSLGVATTYNEQFF. The CDR3 bases are TGTGCCAGCAGCTTAGGAGTGGCTACTACCTACAATGAGCAGTTCTTC.

The genes are TRBV27 and TRBJ2-5; a possible D gene is TRBD2 (6 bases). Per the germline V gene, CDR1 is MNHEY and CDR2 is SMNVEV (reference sequence). This CDR3 is built from 16 residues. Trimming removed 5 bases from V and 1 base from J, with 17 bases in between. This chain's CDR3 is CASSHKLTRIQETQYF. CDR3 DNA sequence: TGTGCCAGCAGTCACAAATTGACTAGGATCCAAGAGACCCAGTACTTC.

V usage is TRBV12-5 and J usage is TRBJ1-1, with TRBD1 matching 7 bases. After removal of 0 bases from V and 4 bases from J, the junction contained 5 bases not matched to a gene. The CDR3 is made up of 15 amino acids. Germline CDR1 reads LGHNT; CDR2 reads FRNRAP. CDR3 bases: TGTGCTAGTGGTTTGGTAATAGGGGGCGTCACTGAAGCTTTCTTT. It translates to CASGLVIGGVTEAFF.

V gene TRBV5-1 combines with J gene TRBJ1-2; unclear D gene. V gave up 3 bases and J gave up 8 bases, with 26 bases separating them. Germline-derived CDR1 and CDR2 are SGHRS and YFSETQ. This CDR3 is 17 amino acids long. This CDR3 reads CASSSGAGYGGLSGYTF. The DNA for the CDR3 is TGCGCCAGCAGCTCGGGTGCAGGATACGGAGGGTTGTCGGGCTACACCTTC.

The V call is TRBV7-6, the J call TRBJ1-1; D unclear. Trimming took 2 bases from V and 1 from J, leaving 5 bases between them. The CDR3 totals 13 residues. CDR1 is SGHVS, CDR2 FNYEAQ, per germline. CDR3 residues: CASSLTRNTEAFF. The CDR3, as DNA: TGTGCCAGCAGCTTAACAAGGAACACTGAAGCTTTCTTT.

V is TRBV7-2 and J is TRBJ1-6; D gene unclear. CDR1 is SGHTA, CDR2 FQGNSA, per germline. The CDR3 runs 18 residues. Trimming left V 2 bases short and J 9 bases short, with 23 bases between. For the CDR3, the DNA is TGTGCCAGCAGCTTATACCCGGTTCTTTTCAGGTTGGGTTCACCCCTCCACTTT. The encoded protein is CASSLYPVLFRLGSPLHF.

This clone was detected only once. The chain combines TRBV12-3 or TRBV12-4 with TRBJ1-2; possibly TRBD1 for D (6 bases). V was shortened by 3 bases and J by 3 bases, with 8 bases between the two germline ends. The CDR3 has 13 amino acids. CDR3 protein: CASSLDSDYGYTF. In nucleotides, the CDR3 is TGTGCCAGCAGTTTGGACAGCGACTATGGCTACACCTTC.